This T cell receptor beta chain derives from a study of cytomegalovirus exposure and HLA in healthy donors. Whole-study findings and limits: Many donors shared some public TCRs, even though most TCR sequences were rare. A few CMV-associated chains were confirmed in vitro to be specific for CMV antigens. In a later analysis, first-cohort TCR clusters were found to tend to co-occur in the 130 or so validation repertoires. Cytomegalovirus-associated TCR beta chains were listed, numbering under 200.

Produced via immunoSEQ multiplex PCR; TCRdb's table is partial and in-frame only. Of 130,000 or so clones in the sample, 70% to 90% were seen once. Germline V gives CDR1 SGHTA, CDR2 FQGNSA. V lost 8 bases and J 4 bases, leaving 15 bases between the germline ends. The CDR3 is made up of 13 amino acids. Concerning this clone itself: Its antigen is still unknown.

The chain is built from TRBV7-2 and TRBJ2-7; possibly TRBD1 for D (5 bases). The sequence derives from a woman between 25 and 40 years old in good health and CMV-seronegative. The sequenced sample was PBMCs. CDR3 residues: CASGHKGWYEQYF. In nucleotides, the CDR3 is TGTGCCAGCGGCCACAAGGGGTGGTACGAGCAGTACTTC.